This T cell receptor (beta chain) was identified during a study of shared clonotypes between healthy human individuals. V lost 8 bases, J lost 1 base, and 7 bases stayed unmatched. Germline V lookup: CDR1 MNHEY, CDR2 SVGAGI. The CDR3 covers 15 residues. TCRdb's table, derived via immunoSEQ multiplex PCR, lists solely in-frame clones and lacks some. In the table there are 2 million to 2.5 million clones, 85% to 95% of which are singletons. Input material: naive CD4+ T cells from PBMCs. Described subset: CD45RA+ positively selected. The TCR comes from a man between 18 and 35 years old in good health. Some clones in this sample may be carry-over from other donors' samples. This rearrangement joins TRBV6-5 to TRBJ2-1; TRBD1 aligns across 8 bases. The CDR3 DNA sequence: TGTGCCAGCGGACGGGACAGGAATTCCTACAATGAGCAGTTCTTC. It specifies CASGRDRNSYNEQFF.